The 15 T cell receptor beta chains below come from one sample, sequenced in a study of T cells after yellow fever vaccination. TCRdb reanalysed the 5' RACE reads using MiXCR and keeps one entry per CDR3 protein. The sample has 280,000 or so distinct CDR3 sequences, approximately 10% seen once. The specimen was CD4+ T cells sorted from PBMCs, collected 5 days after the yellow fever booster vaccination. These receptors originate from a man younger than 35 who received the YFV17D yellow fever vaccine.

This chain links TRBV5-1 with TRBJ2-1; 9 positions agree with TRBD2. CDR3 length: 15 residues. Germline values: CDR1 SGHRS, CDR2 YFSETQ. The trim removed 5 bases at V and 3 bases at J, leaving 6 bases unmatched. CDR3 DNA sequence: TGCGCCAGCAGTGCCGGGACTAGCCTCTACAATGAGCAGTTCTTC. It is translated as CASSAGTSLYNEQFF.

This clonotype was recorded a few times. CDR3 sequence (DNA): TGCAGTGCTAGCCGCCGGGGGGGCATAGATACGCAGTATTTT. Its protein is CSASRRGGIDTQYF. This chain links TRBV20-1 with TRBJ2-3; 8 bases are a match to TRBD2. Germline lookup yields CDR1 DFQATT and CDR2 SNEGSKA (reference sequence). This CDR3 is 14 amino acids long. The junction had 7 bases not matched to a gene; V was cut back by 3 bases and J by 5 bases.

This clonotype has only a few counts. The chain employs TRBV4-3 and TRBJ2-2; possible D gene TRBD1, 5 bases. This CDR3 has 15 residues. In germline, CDR1 is LGHNA, CDR2 YSLEER. With 6 bases removed from V and 6 bases from J, the gap between germline ends came to 17 bases. The CDR3 region is CASSPGASVPGELFF. For the CDR3, the DNA is TGCGCCAGCAGTCCTGGGGCTAGTGTCCCCGGGGAGCTGTTTTTT.

This rearrangement joins TRBV2 to TRBJ1-4; D is possibly TRBD1 (6 bases). V lost 11 bases and J 8 bases, leaving 15 bases between the germline ends. This CDR3 has 12 amino acids. Germline CDR1 SNHLY, CDR2 FYNNEI. CDR3 nucleotides: TGTGCCGGAAGGGGGATTGAGGAAAAACTGTTTTTT. It translates to CAGRGIEEKLFF. The full variable domain, completed using reference TRBV2 and TRBJ1-4, is EPEVTQTPSHQVTQMGQEVILRCVPISNHLYFYWYRQILGQKVEFLVSFYNNEISEKSEIFDDQFSVERPDGSNFTLKIRSTKLEDSAMYFCAGRGIEEKLFFGSGTQLSVL.

A few counts support this clonotype. The V gene is TRBV20-1, the J gene TRBJ1-1; no firm D call. V was cut by 4 bases and J by 4 bases, with 13 bases left in between. Germline values: CDR1 DFQATT, CDR2 SNEGSKA (reference sequence). The CDR3 is made up of 13 amino acids. CDR3 residues: CSAIHSPATEAFF. CDR3 DNA sequence: TGCAGTGCTATTCACAGCCCGGCCACTGAAGCTTTCTTT.

The rearrangement joins TRBV11-2 to TRBJ2-3; D may be TRBD2 (5 bases). Trimming left V 4 bases short and J 2 bases short, with 16 bases between. Germline CDR1 reads SGHAT; CDR2 reads FQNNGV. This CDR3 contains 16 residues. For the CDR3, the DNA is TGTGCCAGCAGCTCGCTCCGGGGAAAACACACAGATACGCAGTATTTT. It translates to CASSSLRGKHTDTQYF. Combining the CDR3 with reference TRBV11-2 and TRBJ2-3 gives the whole variable domain EAGVAQSPRYKIIEKRQSVAFWCNPISGHATLYWYQQILGQGPKLLIQFQNNGVVDDSQLPKDRFSAERLKGVDSTLKIQPAKLEDSAVYLCASSSLRGKHTDTQYFGPGTRLTVL.

The chain joins TRBV6-2 or TRBV6-3 to TRBJ1-1; TRBD1 might be the D (5 bases). This CDR3 is 15 amino acids long. Trimming took 2 bases from V and 2 from J, leaving 12 bases between them. In germline, CDR1 is MNHEY, CDR2 SVGEGT. CDR3 sequence: CASSYPRDGNTEAFF. CDR3 coding DNA: TGTGCCAGCAGTTACCCCCGGGACGGTAACACTGAAGCTTTCTTT.

This chain links TRBV6-5 with TRBJ2-1; 12 bases are a match to TRBD2. The CDR3 consists of 15 residues. Trimming at V came to 4 bases and at J to 9 bases, leaving 7 bases not matched to a gene. Germline V gene data show CDR1 as MNHEY and CDR2 as SVGAGI. The CDR3 bases are TGTGCCAGCAGTTTCCTAGCGGGGGGGCCTGGTGAGCAGTTCTTC. Residues: CASSFLAGGPGEQFF.

This clonotype was counted a few times. The chain couples TRBV7-9 to TRBJ2-6; D call uncertain. V shed 1 base and J shed 4 bases, with 8 bases lying between them. There are 15 residues in the CDR3. Per germline, CDR1 SEHNR and CDR2 FQNEAQ (reference sequence). The CDR3 reads CASSLERLGANVLTF. The CDR3 bases are TGTGCCAGCAGCTTAGAGCGCCTCGGGGCCAACGTCCTGACTTTC. Supplemented by reference TRBV7-9 and TRBJ2-6, the full variable domain reads DTGVSQNPRHKITKRGQNVTFRCDPISEHNRLYWYRQTLGQGPEFLTYFQNEAQLEKSRLLSDRFSAERPKGSFSTLEIQRTEQGDSAMYLCASSLERLGANVLTFGAGSRLTVL.

The rearrangement uses TRBV7-2 and TRBJ2-7; the D call may be TRBD1 or TRBD2 (6 bases each). Trimming took off 1 base at V and 6 bases at J, with 16 bases between the two ends. Germline V gene lookup returns CDR1 SGHTA and CDR2 FQGNSA. The CDR3 sequence is 15 residues long. CDR3 protein: CASSLDGGLPREQYF. The CDR3, as DNA: TGTGCCAGCAGCTTAGACGGGGGCCTACCTCGCGAGCAGTACTTC.

This clonotype was counted between two and nine times. The gene calls are TRBV20-1 and TRBJ1-4; 10 nucleotides match TRBD1. The germline CDR1 and CDR2 sequences are DFQATT and SNEGSKA (reference sequence). Germline trimming cut 5 bases from V and 5 bases from J; bases unmatched to any gene: 5. The CDR3 is made up of 14 amino acids. The CDR3 bases are TGCAGTGCTCCACCGGACAGGGGGAATGAAAAACTGTTTTTT. This encodes CSAPPDRGNEKLFF.

This chain links TRBV7-2 with TRBJ2-7, with TRBD2 identical over 13 bases. Germline lookup yields CDR1 SGHTA and CDR2 FQGNSA. This CDR3 contains 15 residues. J gave up 6 bases and V 5 bases, and 7 bases lay outside the gene matches. CDR3 in amino acids: CASSAGTSGASEQYV. In DNA, the CDR3 is TGTGCCAGCAGCGCTGGGACTAGCGGGGCTTCCGAGCAGTACGTC.

This clonotype was recorded a few times. The chain recombines TRBV28 with TRBJ2-1, with 8 bases lining up with TRBD1. The germline CDR1 and CDR2 sequences are MDHEN and SYDVKM. V was clipped by 7 bases and J by 8 bases; unmatched bases: 7. This CDR3 is built from 13 residues. The CDR3 DNA reads TGTGCCAGCATGAGGTCAGGGGGCCATGAGCAGTTCTTC. The encoded protein is CASMRSGGHEQFF.

The table lists this clonotype with a few counts. The chain joins TRBV28 to TRBJ2-3, with 7 positions matching TRBD1. J lost 2 bases, V lost 5 bases, and 10 bases had no gene match. This CDR3 region has 16 residues. Germline V gives CDR1 MDHEN, CDR2 SYDVKM. CDR3 in amino acids: CASSGFETGPTDTQYF. Written as DNA, the CDR3 is TGTGCCAGCAGTGGTTTCGAGACAGGGCCCACAGATACGCAGTATTTT. Filled out from reference TRBV28 and TRBJ2-3, the complete variable domain reads DVKVTQSSRYLVKRTGEKVFLECVQDMDHENMFWYRQDPGLGLRLIYFSYDVKMKEKGDIPEGYSVSREKKERFSLILESASTNQTSMYLCASSGFETGPTDTQYFGPGTRLTVL.

In its sample, this clonotype was seen a few times. V and J are TRBV7-9 and TRBJ1-2; D is unresolved. Trimming left V 2 bases short and J 4 bases short, with 11 bases between. CDR3 size: 14 residues. Germline V gene sequence: CDR1 SEHNR, CDR2 FQNEAQ (reference sequence). CDR3 sequence (DNA): TGTGCCAGCAGCTTACAGTCGGCAAGCTATGGCTACACCTTC. Protein sequence: CASSLQSASYGYTF. The whole variable domain, filled in from reference TRBV7-9 and TRBJ1-2, reads DTGVSQNPRHKITKRGQNVTFRCDPISEHNRLYWYRQTLGQGPEFLTYFQNEAQLEKSRLLSDRFSAERPKGSFSTLEIQRTEQGDSAMYLCASSLQSASYGYTFGSGTRLTVV.